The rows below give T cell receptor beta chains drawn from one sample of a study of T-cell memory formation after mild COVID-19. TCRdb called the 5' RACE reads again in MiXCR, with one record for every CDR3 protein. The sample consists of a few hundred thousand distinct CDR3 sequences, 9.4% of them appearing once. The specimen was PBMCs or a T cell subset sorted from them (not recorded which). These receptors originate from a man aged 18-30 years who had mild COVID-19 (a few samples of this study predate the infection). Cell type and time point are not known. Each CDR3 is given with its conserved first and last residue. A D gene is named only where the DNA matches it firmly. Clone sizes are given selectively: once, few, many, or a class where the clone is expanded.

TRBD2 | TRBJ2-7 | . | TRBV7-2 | TGTGCCAGCAGCAAGTGGGGGGGAACCTACGAGCAGTACTTC | CASSKWGGTYEQYF
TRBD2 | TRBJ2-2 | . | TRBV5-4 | TGTGCCAGCAGCGAACTAGCGGGGTTATACCCCGGGGAGCTGTTTTTT | CASSELAGLYPGELFF
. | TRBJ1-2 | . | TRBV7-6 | TGTGCCAGCAGCTCCTTGAGCTATGGCTACACCTTC | CASSSLSYGYTF
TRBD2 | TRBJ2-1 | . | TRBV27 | TGTGCCAGCAGTCCTTCCGGGACTAGCGGCTACAATGAGCAGTTCTTC | CASSPSGTSGYNEQFF
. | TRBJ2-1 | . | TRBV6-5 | TGTGCCAGCAGTTACGCAGGGGCTATGTACAATGAGCAGTTCTTC | CASSYAGAMYNEQFF
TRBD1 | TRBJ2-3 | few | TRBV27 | TGTGCCAGCAGTTCGTGGACAGGAACAGAGGATACGCAGTATTTT | CASSSWTGTEDTQYF
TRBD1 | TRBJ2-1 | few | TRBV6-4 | TGTGCCAGCAGTGACTCGGCAGGGGGCTTCGTGCAGTTCTTC | CASSDSAGGFVQFF
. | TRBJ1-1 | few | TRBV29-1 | TGCAGCGTTGTAGGTACCGACACTGAAGCTTTCTTT | CSVVGTDTEAFF
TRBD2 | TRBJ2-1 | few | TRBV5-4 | TGTGCCAGCAGCTTGGATGGCGGGGGGCCGGTCGGGAATGAGCAGTTCTTC | CASSLDGGGPVGNEQFF
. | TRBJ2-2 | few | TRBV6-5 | TGTGCCAGCATGTGGTCGGCCACGCACACCGGGGAGCTGTTTTTT | CASMWSATHTGELFF
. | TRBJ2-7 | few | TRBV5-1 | TGCGCCAGCAGCAAGAATCCATCCCAAGGGGACGAGCAGTACTTC | CASSKNPSQGDEQYF
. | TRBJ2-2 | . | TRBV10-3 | TGTGCCATCAGTATGGGAAACACCGGGGAGCTGTTTTTT | CAISMGNTGELFF
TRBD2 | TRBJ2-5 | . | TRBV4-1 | TGCGCCAGCAGTCACGTCAACGCACTAGCGGGGAGACAAGAGAGCCAGTACTTC | CASSHVNALAGRQESQYF
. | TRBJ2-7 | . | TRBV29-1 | TGCAGCGTTGAAGGTGAGGCCTACGAGCAGTACTTC | CSVEGEAYEQYF